The rows below give T cell receptor beta chains drawn from one sample of a study of blood T cell repertoires in COVID-19. This table comes from immunoSEQ multiplex PCR, and its TCRdb copy is limited to in-frame clones, with some not included. This table has around 120,000 clones, about three quarters appearing once. The sequencing sample was made of peripheral blood. The source is a human donor with acute or convalescent COVID-19. The donor label of this sample is uncertain. CDR3s leave out the opening cysteine and the closing phenylalanine or tryptophan.

j_call v_call cdr3_length cdr3_aa
TRBJ1-1 TRBV21-1 13 ASSKSGTGGTEAF
TRBJ2-1 TRBV3-1/TRBV3-2 13 ASSHSSPGYNEQF
TRBJ1-4 TRBV19 12 ASTRRRGNEKLF
TRBJ2-2 TRBV4-1 14 ASSRGGAGNTGELF
TRBJ2-5 TRBV30 15 AWSATGLAGYQETQY
TRBJ1-2 TRBV6-5 12 ASRAGTGSMRYT
TRBJ1-5 TRBV28 12 ASSFGRGHQPQH
TRBJ2-1 TRBV11-3 13 ASSPSGGSGTVMF
TRBJ2-2 TRBV4-2 16 ASSQEPQRGGYTGELF
TRBJ2-3 TRBV30 12 AWSPGGGTDTQY
TRBJ2-1 TRBV18 12 ASSPGTGDNEQF
TRBJ2-5 TRBV29-1 10 SANPRTETQY
TRBJ1-2 TRBV28 13 ASSPGGQGGGGYT
TRBJ2-1 TRBV6-5 11 ASSYSWQDEQF
TRBJ1-4 TRBV11-2 16 ASSLKMAFSSRNEKLF
TRBJ1-1 TRBV11-2 14 ASSLGRGLLNTEAF
TRBJ1-5 TRBV2 13 ASRGGRTSNQPQH
TRBJ1-5 TRBV7-8 13 ASSPTGTRNQPQH
TRBJ2-3 TRBV5-1 13 ASSLGGGSTDTQY
TRBJ2-5 TRBV5-1 12 ASSHFSAGETQY
TRBJ2-2 TRBV19 12 ASSIREHTGELF
TRBJ2-5 TRBV5-1 13 ASSLERGAQETQY
TRBJ1-2 TRBV14 12 ASSLRTRGAGYT
TRBJ1-6 TRBV7-9 12 ASSFGQGASPLH
TRBJ2-3 TRBV11-2 13 ASSFLSGGPGTQY
TRBJ1-2 TRBV12-3/TRBV12-4 11 ASTRQGNYGYT
TRBJ1-2 TRBV19 12 ASSILGGYYGYT
TRBJ2-7 TRBV3-1/TRBV3-2 13 ASSQAGLASYEQY
TRBJ1-1 TRBV7-8 14 ASSPRQGWGGTEAF
TRBJ1-5 TRBV6-1 12 ASSEFRGGQPQH
TRBJ1-5 TRBV27 11 ASRPPGGQPQH
TRBJ1-1 TRBV6-4 13 ASSDSRTGWPEAF
TRBJ2-5 TRBV12-3/TRBV12-4 10 ASSTRVETQY
TRBJ2-3 TRBV7-5 12 ASSNGGAGVTQY